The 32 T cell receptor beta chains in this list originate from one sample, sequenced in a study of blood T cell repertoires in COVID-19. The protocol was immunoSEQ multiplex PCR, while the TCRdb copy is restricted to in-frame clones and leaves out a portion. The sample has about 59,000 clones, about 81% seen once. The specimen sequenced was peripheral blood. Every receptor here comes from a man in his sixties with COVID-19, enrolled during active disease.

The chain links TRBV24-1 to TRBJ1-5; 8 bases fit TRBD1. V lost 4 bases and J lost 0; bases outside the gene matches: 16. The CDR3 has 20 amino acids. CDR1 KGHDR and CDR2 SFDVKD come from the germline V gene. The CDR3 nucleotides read TGTGCCACCAGTGACCCCCGGGGGCAGGGGGCCCCATATAGCAATCAGCCCCAGCATTTT. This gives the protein CATSDPRGQGAPYSNQPQHF.

The CDR3 spells CASSVGQQLYEQYF. The CDR3 coding sequence is TGTGCCAGCAGTGTGGGACAGCAGCTCTACGAGCAGTACTTC. The rearrangement uses TRBV2 and TRBJ2-7, with 7 bases fitting TRBD1. J was trimmed by 3 bases and V by 4 bases; bases with no gene match: 6. The V gene's germline CDR1 is SNHLY and CDR2 FYNNEI. CDR3 length: 14 amino acids.

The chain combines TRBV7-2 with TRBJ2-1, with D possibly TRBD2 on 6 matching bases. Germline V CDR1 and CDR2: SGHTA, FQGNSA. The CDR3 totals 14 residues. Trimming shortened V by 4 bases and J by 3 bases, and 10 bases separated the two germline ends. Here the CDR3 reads CASSSGTFYNEQFF. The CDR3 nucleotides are TGTGCCAGCAGCTCCGGGACTTTCTACAATGAGCAGTTCTTC. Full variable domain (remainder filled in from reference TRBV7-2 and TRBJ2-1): GAGVSQSPSNKVTEKGKDVELRCDPISGHTALYWYRQSLGQGLEFLIYFQGNSAPDKSGLPSDRFSAERTGGSVSTLTIQRTQQEDSAVYLCASSSGTFYNEQFFGPGTRLTVL.

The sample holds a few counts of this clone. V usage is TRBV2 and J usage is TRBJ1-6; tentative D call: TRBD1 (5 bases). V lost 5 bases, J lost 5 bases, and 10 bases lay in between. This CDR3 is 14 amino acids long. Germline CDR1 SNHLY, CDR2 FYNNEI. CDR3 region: CASSQGADNSPLHF. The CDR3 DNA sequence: TGTGCCAGCAGTCAGGGTGCCGATAATTCACCCCTCCACTTT.

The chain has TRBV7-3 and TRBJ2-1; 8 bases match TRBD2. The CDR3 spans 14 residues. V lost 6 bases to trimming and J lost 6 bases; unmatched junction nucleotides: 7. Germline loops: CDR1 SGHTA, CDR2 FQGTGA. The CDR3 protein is CASRPSGSSNEQFF. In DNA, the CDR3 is TGTGCCAGCAGACCGAGCGGGAGCTCCAATGAGCAGTTCTTC.

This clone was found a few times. In DNA, the CDR3 is TGTGCCAGCAGCTTGGGAGGGGGGGGCCCCCCAGATACGCAGTATTTT. Translated: CASSLGGGGPPDTQYF. The genes are TRBV7-9 and TRBJ2-3; a weak D match, TRBD2 (7 bases). There are 16 residues in the CDR3. The V and J ends lost 3 bases and 4 bases respectively, with 17 bases between them. CDR1 and CDR2 from the germline V gene are SEHNR and FQNEAQ (reference sequence). The full variable domain, rest sourced from reference TRBV7-9 and TRBJ2-3, is DTGVSQNPRHKITKRGQNVTFRCDPISEHNRLYWYRQTLGQGPEFLTYFQNEAQLEKSRLLSDRFSAERPKGSFSTLEIQRTEQGDSAMYLCASSLGGGGPPDTQYFGPGTRLTVL.

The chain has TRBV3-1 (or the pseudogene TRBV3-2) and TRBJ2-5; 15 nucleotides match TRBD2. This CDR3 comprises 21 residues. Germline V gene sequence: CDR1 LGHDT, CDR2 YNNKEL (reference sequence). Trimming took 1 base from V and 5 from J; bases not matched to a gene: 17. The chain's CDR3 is CASSQVFAAGTSGGRAETQYF. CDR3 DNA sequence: TGTGCCAGCAGCCAAGTTTTCGCCGCAGGGACTAGCGGGGGGAGGGCGGAGACCCAGTACTTC.

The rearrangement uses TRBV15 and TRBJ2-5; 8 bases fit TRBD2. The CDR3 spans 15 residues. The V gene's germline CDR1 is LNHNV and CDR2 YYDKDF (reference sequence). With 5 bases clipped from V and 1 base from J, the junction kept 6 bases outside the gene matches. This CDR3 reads CATSGVRGVQETQYF. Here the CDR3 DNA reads TGTGCCACCAGCGGGGTGCGGGGGGTCCAAGAGACCCAGTACTTC.

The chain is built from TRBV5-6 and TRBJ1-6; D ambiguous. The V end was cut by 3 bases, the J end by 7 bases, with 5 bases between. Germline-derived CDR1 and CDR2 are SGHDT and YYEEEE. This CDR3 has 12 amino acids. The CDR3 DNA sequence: TGTGCCAGCAGCTCACTGAATTCACCCCTCCACTTT. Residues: CASSSLNSPLHF.

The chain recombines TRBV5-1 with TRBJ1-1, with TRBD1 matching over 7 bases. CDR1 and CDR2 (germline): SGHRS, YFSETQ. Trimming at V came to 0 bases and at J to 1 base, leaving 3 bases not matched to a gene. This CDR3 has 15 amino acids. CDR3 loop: CASSLVDRRNTEAFF. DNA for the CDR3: TGCGCCAGCAGCTTGGTGGACAGGCGGAACACTGAAGCTTTCTTT.

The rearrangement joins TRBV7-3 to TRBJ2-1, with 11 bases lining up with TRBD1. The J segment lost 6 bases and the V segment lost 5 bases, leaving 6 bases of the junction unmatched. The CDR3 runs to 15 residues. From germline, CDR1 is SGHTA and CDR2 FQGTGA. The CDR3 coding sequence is TGTGCCAGCAGCCGATCGGGACAGGGGGGCAATGAGCAGTTCTTC. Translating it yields CASSRSGQGGNEQFF.

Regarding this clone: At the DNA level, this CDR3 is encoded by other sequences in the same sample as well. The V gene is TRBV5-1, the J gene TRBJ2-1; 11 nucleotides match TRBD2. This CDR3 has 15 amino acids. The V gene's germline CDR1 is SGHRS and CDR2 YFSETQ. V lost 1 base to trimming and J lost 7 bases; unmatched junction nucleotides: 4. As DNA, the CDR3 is TGCGCCAGCAGCTTGAGGCTAGCGGGGGGAAATGAGCAGTTCTTC. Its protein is CASSLRLAGGNEQFF.

The CDR3 DNA sequence: TGTGCCATCAGAGACGACTTGTTATGGGAGCAGTACTTC. Its protein is CAIRDDLLWEQYF. The chain couples TRBV10-3 to TRBJ2-7; D not resolved. V shed 6 bases and J shed 7 bases, with 16 bases lying between them. Germline lookup yields CDR1 ENHRY and CDR2 SYGVKD. The CDR3 loop spans 13 amino acids.

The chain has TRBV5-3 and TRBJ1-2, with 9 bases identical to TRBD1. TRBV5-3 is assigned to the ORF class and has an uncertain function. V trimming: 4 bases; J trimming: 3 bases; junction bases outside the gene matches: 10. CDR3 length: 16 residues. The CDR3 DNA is TGTGCCAGAAGCGCCGGACAGGGGAAGGGGGACTATGGCTACACCTTC. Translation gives CARSAGQGKGDYGYTF.

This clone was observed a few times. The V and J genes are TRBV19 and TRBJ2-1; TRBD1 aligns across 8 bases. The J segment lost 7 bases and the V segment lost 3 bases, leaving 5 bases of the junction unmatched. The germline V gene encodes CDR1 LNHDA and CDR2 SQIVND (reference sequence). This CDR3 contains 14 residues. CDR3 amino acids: CASSMSRGRNEQFF. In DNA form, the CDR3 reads TGTGCCAGTAGTATGTCCAGGGGGCGTAATGAGCAGTTCTTC.

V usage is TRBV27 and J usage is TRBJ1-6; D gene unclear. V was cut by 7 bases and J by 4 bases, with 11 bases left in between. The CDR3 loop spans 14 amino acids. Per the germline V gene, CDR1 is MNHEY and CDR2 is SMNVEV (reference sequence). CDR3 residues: CASTSTVYNSPLHF. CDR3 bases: TGTGCCAGCACCTCTACAGTTTATAATTCACCCCTCCACTTT.

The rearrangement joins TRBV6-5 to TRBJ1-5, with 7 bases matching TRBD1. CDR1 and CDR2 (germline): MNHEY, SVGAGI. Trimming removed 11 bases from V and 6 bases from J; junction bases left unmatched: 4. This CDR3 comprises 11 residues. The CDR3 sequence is CADQGGQPQHF. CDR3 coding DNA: TGTGCCGACCAGGGGGGTCAGCCCCAGCATTTT.

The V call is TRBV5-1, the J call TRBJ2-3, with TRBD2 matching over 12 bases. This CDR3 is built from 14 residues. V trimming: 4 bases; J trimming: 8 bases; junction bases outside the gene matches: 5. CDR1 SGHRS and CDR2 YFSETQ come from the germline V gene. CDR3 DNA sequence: TGCGCCAGCAGCGATGCTAGCGGGGGGGGTACGCAGTATTTT. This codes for CASSDASGGGTQYF.

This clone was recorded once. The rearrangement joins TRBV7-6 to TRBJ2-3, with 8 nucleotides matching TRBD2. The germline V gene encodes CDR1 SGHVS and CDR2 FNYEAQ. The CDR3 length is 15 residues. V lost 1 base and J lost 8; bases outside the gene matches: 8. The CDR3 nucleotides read TGTGCCAGCAGCTTAGTCCCGATCGCGGGGGGTACGCAGTATTTT. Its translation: CASSLVPIAGGTQYF.

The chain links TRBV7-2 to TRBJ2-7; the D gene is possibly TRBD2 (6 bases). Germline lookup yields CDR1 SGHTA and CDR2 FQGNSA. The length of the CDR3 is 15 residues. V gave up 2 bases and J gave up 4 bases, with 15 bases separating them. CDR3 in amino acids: CASSLSSGLLYEQYF. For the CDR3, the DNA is TGTGCCAGCAGCTTAAGCTCGGGACTCCTATACGAGCAGTACTTC.

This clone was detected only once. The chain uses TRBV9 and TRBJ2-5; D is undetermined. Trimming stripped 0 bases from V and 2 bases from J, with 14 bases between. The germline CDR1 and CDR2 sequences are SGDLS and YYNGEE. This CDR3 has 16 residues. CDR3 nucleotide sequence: TGTGCCAGCAGCGTAGAAGCTTATGTCGGGCAAGAGACCCAGTACTTC. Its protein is CASSVEAYVGQETQYF.

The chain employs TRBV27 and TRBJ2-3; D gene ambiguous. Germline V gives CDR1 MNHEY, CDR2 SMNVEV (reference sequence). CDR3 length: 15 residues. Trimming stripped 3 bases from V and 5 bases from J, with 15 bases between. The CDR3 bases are TGTGCCAGCAGTTTCTCGTCCCCGGGTAAAGATACGCAGTATTTT. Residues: CASSFSSPGKDTQYF.

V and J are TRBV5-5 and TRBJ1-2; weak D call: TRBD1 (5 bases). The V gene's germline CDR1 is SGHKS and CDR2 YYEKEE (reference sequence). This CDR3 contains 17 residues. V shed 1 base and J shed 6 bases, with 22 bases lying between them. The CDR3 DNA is TGTGCCAGCAGCTTGTCGCCAGGGTGGAAATACGAGGATGGCTACACCTTC. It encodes CASSLSPGWKYEDGYTF.

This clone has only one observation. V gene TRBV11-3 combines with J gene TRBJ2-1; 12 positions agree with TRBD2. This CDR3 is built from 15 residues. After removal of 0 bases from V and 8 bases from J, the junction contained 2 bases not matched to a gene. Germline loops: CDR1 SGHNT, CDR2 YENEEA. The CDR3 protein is CASSLDGLAGYEQFF. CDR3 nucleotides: TGTGCCAGCAGCTTAGACGGACTAGCGGGATATGAGCAGTTCTTC.

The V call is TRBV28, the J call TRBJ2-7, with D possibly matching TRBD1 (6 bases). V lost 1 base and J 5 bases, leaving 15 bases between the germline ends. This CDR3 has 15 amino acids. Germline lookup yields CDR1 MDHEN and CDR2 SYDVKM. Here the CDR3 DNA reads TGTGCCAGCAGTTTATCGACAGGTTATATCCACGAGCAGTACTTC. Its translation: CASSLSTGYIHEQYF.

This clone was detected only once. The CDR3, as DNA: TGTGCCAGCGCCCTGGTGCGCCTCACTAATGAAAAACTGTTTTTT. Its translation is CASALVRLTNEKLFF. The chain combines TRBV6-5 with TRBJ1-4; D is unresolved. The V end was cut by 8 bases, the J end by 2 bases, with 15 bases between. Germline V lookup: CDR1 MNHEY, CDR2 SVGAGI. The CDR3 covers 15 residues.

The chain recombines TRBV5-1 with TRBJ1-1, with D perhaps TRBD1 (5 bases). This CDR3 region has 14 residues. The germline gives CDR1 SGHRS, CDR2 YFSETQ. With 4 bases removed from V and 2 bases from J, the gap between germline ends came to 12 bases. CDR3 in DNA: TGCGCCAGCAGCCCAGACAGTCTCAACACTGAAGCTTTCTTT. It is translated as CASSPDSLNTEAFF.

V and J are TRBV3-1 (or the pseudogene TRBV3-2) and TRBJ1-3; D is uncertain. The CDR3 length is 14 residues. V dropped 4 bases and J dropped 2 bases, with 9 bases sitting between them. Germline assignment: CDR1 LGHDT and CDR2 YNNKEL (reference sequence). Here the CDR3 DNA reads TGTGCCAGCAGCCCGACAAAAACTGGAAACACCATATATTTT. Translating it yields CASSPTKTGNTIYF.

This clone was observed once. The CDR3 protein is CASSLQGVGELFF. CDR3 nucleotide sequence: TGTGCCAGCAGCCTACAGGGAGTCGGGGAGCTGTTTTTT. The V and J genes are TRBV3-1 (or the pseudogene TRBV3-2) and TRBJ2-2; weak D call: TRBD1 (6 bases). Trimming shortened V by 4 bases and J by 7 bases, and 10 bases separated the two germline ends. Germline values: CDR1 LGHDT, CDR2 YNNKEL (reference sequence). The CDR3 has 13 amino acids.

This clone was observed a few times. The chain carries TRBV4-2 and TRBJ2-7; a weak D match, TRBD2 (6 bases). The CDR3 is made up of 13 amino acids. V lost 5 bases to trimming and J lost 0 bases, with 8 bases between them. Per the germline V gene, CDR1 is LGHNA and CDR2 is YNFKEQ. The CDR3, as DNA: TGTGCCAGCAGCGGGGGGTACTCCTACGAGCAGTACTTC. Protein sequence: CASSGGYSYEQYF.

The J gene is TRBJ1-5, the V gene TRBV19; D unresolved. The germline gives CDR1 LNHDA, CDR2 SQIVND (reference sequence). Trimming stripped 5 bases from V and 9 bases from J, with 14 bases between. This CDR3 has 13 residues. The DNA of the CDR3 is TGTGCCAGTAGTCCGGGAATGCCGGGGCCCCAGCATTTT. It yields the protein CASSPGMPGPQHF.

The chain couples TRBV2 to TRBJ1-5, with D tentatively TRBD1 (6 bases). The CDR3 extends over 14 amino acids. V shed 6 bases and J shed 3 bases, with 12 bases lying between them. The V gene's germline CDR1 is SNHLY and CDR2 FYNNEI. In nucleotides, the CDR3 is TGTGCCAGCAGCTTTGGACAGAACAATCAGCCCCAGCATTTT. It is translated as CASSFGQNNQPQHF.